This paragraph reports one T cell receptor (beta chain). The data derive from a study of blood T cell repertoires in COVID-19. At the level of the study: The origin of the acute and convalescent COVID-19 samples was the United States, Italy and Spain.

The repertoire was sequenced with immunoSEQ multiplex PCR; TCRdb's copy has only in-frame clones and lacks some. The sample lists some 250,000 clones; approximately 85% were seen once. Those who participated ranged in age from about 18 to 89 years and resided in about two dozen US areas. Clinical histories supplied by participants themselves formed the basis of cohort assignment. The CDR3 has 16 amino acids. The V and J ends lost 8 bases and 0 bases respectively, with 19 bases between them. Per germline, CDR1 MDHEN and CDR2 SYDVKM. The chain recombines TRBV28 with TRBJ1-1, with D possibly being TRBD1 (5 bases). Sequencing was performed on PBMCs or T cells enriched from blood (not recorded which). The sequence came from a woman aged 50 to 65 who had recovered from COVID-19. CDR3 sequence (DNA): TGTGCCAGCTGGGTAGTTGGGGGGATCATGAACACTGAAGCTTTCTTT. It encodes CASWVVGGIMNTEAFF.